Listed below are T cell receptor beta chains from one sample, sequenced in a study of cytomegalovirus exposure and HLA in healthy donors. Profiled with immunoSEQ multiplex PCR; TCRdb holds only in-frame clones, not every one. The sample has about 140,000 clones, around 82% seen once. Sequenced sample: PBMCs. The receptors were gathered from a young man in good health and CMV-seropositive. The CDR3 runs from the conserved cysteine through the conserved F or W. A D gene is named only where the DNA matches it firmly. Clone size is stated in some rows and not others, as once, few, many or a class when expanded.

clone size	J gene	V gene	D gene	CDR3 DNA	CDR3 protein
-	TRBJ1-1	TRBV7-9	-	TGTGCCAGCAGCTTAGCCAGGGTTGGTACTGAAGCTTTCTTT	CASSLARVGTEAFF
-	TRBJ2-7	TRBV7-2	TRBD2	TGTGCCAGCAGCTTTTCTAGCGGGTTCTACGAGCAGTACTTC	CASSFSSGFYEQYF
-	TRBJ2-4	TRBV18	TRBD1	TGTGCCAGCCAATCAACAGGGGCGAAAAACATTCAGTACTTC	CASQSTGAKNIQYF
-	TRBJ1-3	TRBV7-9	-	TGTGCCAGCAGCCCAGGACAGCTCGACTCTGGAAACACCATATATTTT	CASSPGQLDSGNTIYF
-	TRBJ2-7	TRBV11-2	TRBD1	TGTGCCAGCAGAAAGAAGGGGGCGCCTTACGAGCAGTACTTC	CASRKKGAPYEQYF
-	TRBJ2-5	TRBV9	TRBD1	TGTGCCAGCAGCGTAGGGGGACAGATTCGGGAGACCCAGTACTTC	CASSVGGQIRETQYF
-	TRBJ1-4	TRBV6-6	-	TGTGCCAGCAGTTACTCGCGGGCCAGCTTGGAGGAAAAACTGTTTTTT	CASSYSRASLEEKLFF
-	TRBJ1-3	TRBV7-8	-	TGTGCCAGCAGCATGGGCTTTTCTGGAAACACCATATATTTT	CASSMGFSGNTIYF
-	TRBJ1-1	TRBV6-1	-	TGTGCCAGCAGGGACAGTCCTACTGAAGCTTTCTTT	CASRDSPTEAFF
-	TRBJ2-7	TRBV30	TRBD2	TGTGCCTGGAGCCCACTGCGGGCGGGAGTAGACTACGAGCAGTACTTC	CAWSPLRAGVDYEQYF
-	TRBJ2-2	TRBV28	-	TGTGCCAGCAGACTTAGCCGGAGGAACACCGGGGAGCTGTTTTTT	CASRLSRRNTGELFF
-	TRBJ2-3	TRBV15	-	TGTGCCACCAGCAGAGATGGGAACCTGGGGGGAGATACGCAGTATTTT	CATSRDGNLGGDTQYF
few	TRBJ2-5	TRBV5-6	-	TGTGCCAGCAGCGATAAGGGGCAGGAGCAAGAGACCCAGTACTTC	CASSDKGQEQETQYF
-	TRBJ2-1	TRBV25-1	TRBD2	TGTGCCAGCAGTCGCGGACTAGCGGGACCCTACAATGAGCAGTTCTTC	CASSRGLAGPYNEQFF
-	TRBJ1-2	TRBV6-1	-	TGTGCCAGCAGTGAGGTTGGGGGGAAGGGCCTTTATGGCTACACCTTC	CASSEVGGKGLYGYTF
-	TRBJ2-2	TRBV7-8	-	TGTGCCAGCAGCCCCGGGGATGGGACCGGGGAGCTGTTTTTT	CASSPGDGTGELFF
-	TRBJ2-7	TRBV4-1	TRBD2	TGCGCCAGCAGCCATGATACTGGACTAGCCTACGAGCAGTACTTC	CASSHDTGLAYEQYF
-	TRBJ1-1	TRBV19	-	TGTGCCAGCACGGGGGGAAGGGACACTGAAGCTTTCTTT	CASTGGRDTEAFF
few	TRBJ2-1	TRBV6-5	-	TGTGCCAGCAGTTACCTTACTAGCAGCAATGAGCAGTTCTTC	CASSYLTSSNEQFF
-	TRBJ1-1	TRBV18	TRBD1	TGTGCCAGCTCACCTCTGGGACAGGGAACCACTGAAGCTTTCTTT	CASSPLGQGTTEAFF
-	TRBJ2-7	TRBV5-1	-	TGCGCCAGCAGCTTGGGTCCAGGGGGGCAGAGAGAGCAGTACTTC	CASSLGPGGQREQYF
-	TRBJ2-1	TRBV7-2	-	TGTGCCAGCAGCCCCGGGATCCCCTCCTACAATGAGCAGTTCTTC	CASSPGIPSYNEQFF
-	TRBJ2-5	TRBV4-1	TRBD2	TGCGCCAGCAGCCAAGGGCCTAGCGGAGGAGAGGAGACCCAGTACTTC	CASSQGPSGGEETQYF
-	TRBJ1-1	TRBV19	TRBD1	TGTGCCAGCAAGACAGGGACGAACACTGAAGCTTTCTTT	CASKTGTNTEAFF
-	TRBJ1-5	TRBV12-1	-	TGTGCCAGCAGCTCCCCGGAGCGGGGGTATAGCAATCAGCCCCAGCATTTT	CASSSPERGYSNQPQHF
-	TRBJ1-1	TRBV19	TRBD1	TGTGCCAGTTCTAACAGGGGAACTGAAGCTTTCTTT	CASSNRGTEAFF
-	TRBJ1-1	TRBV5-4	TRBD1	TGTGCCAGCAGCTTGTCAGGGGGAAATACTGAAGCTTTCTTT	CASSLSGGNTEAFF
-	TRBJ2-7	TRBV28	TRBD1	TGTGCCAGCAGTTTAGGAACCTCCGGGACAGGGGGAAACGAGCAGTACTTC	CASSLGTSGTGGNEQYF
-	TRBJ1-5	TRBV4-1	-	TGCGCCAGCAGCCAAGTGAACGGGGTTAGCAATCAGCCCCAGCATTTT	CASSQVNGVSNQPQHF
few	TRBJ2-2	TRBV5-6	-	TGTGCCAGCAGCTTGAGGGAGCGGTCCTTCGGGGAGCTGTTTTTT	CASSLRERSFGELFF
-	TRBJ2-1	TRBV19	-	TGTGCCAGTAGCTCCCTCGACAGTAGAAATGAGCAGTTCTTC	CASSSLDSRNEQFF
-	TRBJ1-1	TRBV6-4	-	TGTGCCAGCAGTAGGAGGGGTGACACTGAAGCTTTCTTT	CASSRRGDTEAFF
-	TRBJ1-1	TRBV7-9	-	TGTGCCAGCAGCGCCCGGACACTCGACACTGAAGCTTTCTTT	CASSARTLDTEAFF
-	TRBJ2-7	TRBV10-2	TRBD2	TGCGCCAGCAGAGCTAGCGGGGGGAGCTCCTACGAGCAGTACTTC	CASRASGGSSYEQYF
-	TRBJ2-1	TRBV6-4	TRBD2	TGTGCCAGCAGTGATAACAGACTAGCGCTTGGCTCCTACAATGAGCAGTTCTTC	CASSDNRLALGSYNEQFF
-	TRBJ1-5	TRBV28	TRBD1	TGTGCCAGCAGTTCCCCGGACAGGACGTTCTATAGCAATCAGCCCCAGCATTTT	CASSSPDRTFYSNQPQHF
-	TRBJ2-2	TRBV5-6	TRBD2	TGTGCCAGCAGCCTCCCCGGGGGCGGGAGGACCAACACCGGGGAGCTGTTTTTT	CASSLPGGGRTNTGELFF
-	TRBJ1-4	TRBV19	-	TGTGCCAGTACTCGGGGAAAGGAAAAACTGTTTTTT	CASTRGKEKLFF
-	TRBJ1-5	TRBV10-2	-	TGCGCCAGCAGTGAGTCGAGCGTGGGCAATCAGCCCCAGCATTTT	CASSESSVGNQPQHF
-	TRBJ1-5	TRBV5-1	TRBD1	TGCGCCAGCAGCGATACAGGGGATCAGCCCCAGCATTTT	CASSDTGDQPQHF
-	TRBJ2-7	TRBV5-1	TRBD1	TGCGCCAGCAGCTCGGGACAGGCCGGTTACTACGAGCAGTACTTC	CASSSGQAGYYEQYF
-	TRBJ2-1	TRBV28	TRBD2	TGTGCCAGCAGCTCATCTAGCGGGAGTAGGCACAATGAGCAGTTCTTC	CASSSSSGSRHNEQFF
-	TRBJ2-7	TRBV11-2	-	TGTGCCAGCAGCTTAGAGGTCGCGGATGCCTACGAGCAGTACTTC	CASSLEVADAYEQYF
-	TRBJ1-1	TRBV10-1	-	TGCGCCAGCTCCTTAAGCCAGGGGATCACTGAAGCTTTCTTT	CASSLSQGITEAFF
-	TRBJ1-4	TRBV6-1	-	TGTGCCAGCATAGGTGGCAGGGAAAAAGGTGAAAAACTGTTTTTT	CASIGGREKGEKLFF
-	TRBJ2-1	TRBV29-1	TRBD2	TGCAGCGGGGCGCCCGGGACTAGTCCTTCTAGCTCCTACAATGAGCAGTTCTTC	CSGAPGTSPSSSYNEQFF
few	TRBJ2-1	TRBV7-6	TRBD2	TGTGCCAGCAGCTACCCCGGAGCGGGAGGGTACAATGAGCAGTTCTTC	CASSYPGAGGYNEQFF
-	TRBJ1-5	TRBV6-1	TRBD1	TGTGCCAGCAGTGTGGACAGGGGGCGCATTCAGCCCCAGCATTTT	CASSVDRGRIQPQHF
once	TRBJ2-7	TRBV28	TRBD2	TGTGCCAGCAGTTTGGCTAGCGGGATTATCGGCGAGCAGTACTTC	CASSLASGIIGEQYF
once	TRBJ2-7	TRBV6-1	-	TGTGCCAGCAGGGAAATCCGGGTCTCGTCCTACGAGCAGTACTTC	CASREIRVSSYEQYF
-	TRBJ1-4	TRBV9	-	TGTGCCAGCAGCGTATCTCCTGCAACTAATGAAAAACTGTTTTTT	CASSVSPATNEKLFF
-	TRBJ1-4	TRBV7-9	TRBD1	TGTGCCAGCAGCCTAATGGGACAGGTGACCGAAAAACTGTTTTTT	CASSLMGQVTEKLFF
few	TRBJ2-7	TRBV27	-	TGTGCCAGCAGTCGATCGGGACTGCCGTCCTACGAGCAGTACTTC	CASSRSGLPSYEQYF
-	TRBJ2-5	TRBV28	TRBD2	TGTGCCAGCAGTTTATCGGCGGGAGGAGGAGAGACCCAGTACTTC	CASSLSAGGGETQYF
-	TRBJ2-7	TRBV27	TRBD2	TGCGCCAGCAGTCCACTAGCGAAGTACGAGCAGTACTTC	CASSPLAKYEQYF
-	TRBJ2-5	TRBV7-6	-	TGTGCCAGCAGCCCCTACAGCCAAGAGACCCAGTACTTC	CASSPYSQETQYF
once	TRBJ2-1	TRBV27	TRBD2	TGTGCCAGCAGTTCCCCGGGACTAGCAGTTAATGAGCAGTTCTTC	CASSSPGLAVNEQFF
-	TRBJ2-7	TRBV15	-	TGTGCCACCAGCAGAGATCGACTGGGTAAGCAGTACTTC	CATSRDRLGKQYF
-	TRBJ1-2	TRBV27	-	TGTGCCAGCAGAACTGTGCGATCCCCGAACTATGGCTACACCTTC	CASRTVRSPNYGYTF
few	TRBJ2-1	TRBV29-1	-	TGCAGCGGACAACAGGGCTTTAGCTCCTACAATGAGCAGTTCTTC	CSGQQGFSSYNEQFF